This is a list of T cell receptor beta chains from one sample in a study of identifying expanded T cells in peripheral blood. The data were produced by immunoSEQ multiplex PCR, yet TCRdb's version contains in-frame clones alone and is incomplete. The sample gives tens of thousands of clones, about 88% of which show up once; 3.5% to 5% is in the top ten. The sequencing input was blood. The receptors stem from a person aged 18 to 75 in good health. The CDR3 runs from the conserved cysteine through the conserved F or W. D genes are given only for firm matches. Clone size is given for some rows only: seen once, a few or many times, or a class if the clone is expanded.

D gene: TRBD2
J gene: TRBJ2-1
clone size: -
V gene: TRBV29-1
CDR3 protein: CSVLLAGYYNEQFF
CDR3 DNA: TGCAGCGTTCTACTAGCGGGGTATTACAATGAGCAGTTCTTC

D gene: -
J gene: TRBJ1-1
clone size: -
V gene: TRBV5-4
CDR3 protein: CASSGSGVFTEAFF
CDR3 DNA: TGTGCCAGCAGCGGATCCGGAGTATTCACTGAAGCTTTCTTT

D gene: -
J gene: TRBJ2-6
clone size: -
V gene: TRBV4-1
CDR3 protein: CASSQISSGANVLTF
CDR3 DNA: TGCGCCAGCAGCCAGATCTCCTCTGGGGCCAACGTCCTGACTTTC

D gene: -
J gene: TRBJ2-1
clone size: -
V gene: TRBV5-5
CDR3 protein: CASTEVGNEQFF
CDR3 DNA: TGTGCCAGCACCGAGGTGGGGAATGAGCAGTTCTTC

D gene: -
J gene: TRBJ1-2
clone size: -
V gene: TRBV18
CDR3 protein: CASSPKSGRDYGYTF
CDR3 DNA: TGTGCCAGCTCACCCAAGTCAGGACGTGACTATGGCTACACCTTC

D gene: -
J gene: TRBJ2-4
clone size: -
V gene: TRBV11-3
CDR3 protein: CASSPPGSAEDIQYF
CDR3 DNA: TGTGCCAGCAGCCCCCCCGGATCAGCAGAGGACATTCAGTACTTC

D gene: -
J gene: TRBJ1-1
clone size: once
V gene: TRBV6-6
CDR3 protein: CASTIVGALNTEAFF
CDR3 DNA: TGTGCCAGCACTATCGTGGGGGCCCTGAACACTGAAGCTTTCTTT

D gene: TRBD1
J gene: TRBJ1-2
clone size: once
V gene: TRBV6-5
CDR3 protein: CASRRTGGSYGYTF
CDR3 DNA: TGTGCCAGCAGACGGACAGGAGGGAGCTATGGCTACACCTTC

D gene: -
J gene: TRBJ2-4
clone size: -
V gene: TRBV5-1
CDR3 protein: CASSLSTRVENIQYF
CDR3 DNA: TGCGCCAGCAGCTTGAGTACACGAGTAGAAAACATTCAGTATTTC

D gene: TRBD1
J gene: TRBJ2-7
clone size: -
V gene: TRBV4-1
CDR3 protein: CASSPRTGWREQYF
CDR3 DNA: TGCGCCAGCAGCCCCCGGACAGGGTGGCGCGAGCAGTACTTC

D gene: -
J gene: TRBJ2-2
clone size: -
V gene: TRBV4-3
CDR3 protein: CASSQDPGGRTGELFF
CDR3 DNA: TGCGCCAGCAGCCAAGATCCGGGCGGTCGCACCGGGGAGCTGTTTTTT

D gene: TRBD2
J gene: TRBJ2-5
clone size: -
V gene: TRBV6-5
CDR3 protein: CASSLTGTNHQETQYF
CDR3 DNA: TGTGCCAGCAGTTTGACCGGGACTAATCACCAAGAGACCCAGTACTTC

D gene: -
J gene: TRBJ1-2
clone size: -
V gene: TRBV29-1
CDR3 protein: CSVSPGGNYGYTF
CDR3 DNA: TGCAGCGTGAGCCCTGGCGGAAACTATGGCTACACCTTC

D gene: -
J gene: TRBJ2-3
clone size: -
V gene: TRBV7-9
CDR3 protein: CASSLGNSYTDTQYF
CDR3 DNA: TGTGCCAGCAGCTTAGGTAACAGTTACACAGATACGCAGTATTTT

D gene: -
J gene: TRBJ1-1
clone size: once
V gene: TRBV5-4
CDR3 protein: CASSRDIYEAFF
CDR3 DNA: TGTGCCAGCAGCCGGGACATCTACGAAGCTTTCTTT

D gene: -
J gene: TRBJ2-7
clone size: -
V gene: TRBV6-1
CDR3 protein: CASSAPGHRDEQYF
CDR3 DNA: TGTGCCAGCAGTGCCCCTGGACATCGAGACGAGCAGTACTTC

D gene: -
J gene: TRBJ2-1
clone size: -
V gene: TRBV7-8
CDR3 protein: CASSLEAGVNEQFF
CDR3 DNA: TGTGCCAGCAGCTTAGAGGCAGGGGTCAATGAGCAGTTCTTC

D gene: -
J gene: TRBJ2-2
clone size: -
V gene: TRBV29-1
CDR3 protein: CSVSWTQNTGELFF
CDR3 DNA: TGCAGCGTTTCCTGGACACAAAACACCGGGGAGCTGTTTTTT

D gene: -
J gene: TRBJ2-1
clone size: -
V gene: TRBV4-1
CDR3 protein: CASSQDGASESSYNEQFF
CDR3 DNA: TGCGCCAGCAGCCAAGATGGTGCTAGCGAGAGCTCCTACAATGAGCAGTTCTTC

D gene: -
J gene: TRBJ1-1
clone size: -
V gene: TRBV6-5
CDR3 protein: CASRLRENTEAFF
CDR3 DNA: TGTGCCAGTAGATTGAGGGAGAACACTGAAGCTTTCTTT

D gene: TRBD1
J gene: TRBJ1-2
clone size: -
V gene: TRBV29-1
CDR3 protein: CSVVDTGGLSGYTF
CDR3 DNA: TGCAGCGTTGTAGATACAGGGGGGCTATCCGGCTACACCTTC

D gene: -
J gene: TRBJ1-3
clone size: -
V gene: TRBV15
CDR3 protein: CATRKGGRNTIYF
CDR3 DNA: TGTGCCACCAGAAAGGGTGGGCGAAACACCATATATTTT

D gene: TRBD1
J gene: TRBJ1-5
clone size: -
V gene: TRBV30
CDR3 protein: CAWSVGQGVCQPQHF
CDR3 DNA: TGTGCCTGGAGTGTAGGACAGGGTGTATGTCAGCCCCAGCATTTT

D gene: -
J gene: TRBJ2-7
clone size: -
V gene: TRBV18
CDR3 protein: CASSPHREAYEQYF
CDR3 DNA: TGTGCCAGCTCACCGCACAGGGAAGCTTACGAGCAGTACTTC

D gene: TRBD1
J gene: TRBJ1-3
clone size: -
V gene: TRBV4-1
CDR3 protein: CASSQGTGSGNTIYF
CDR3 DNA: TGCGCCAGCAGCCAAGGGACAGGGTCTGGAAACACCATATATTTT

D gene: -
J gene: TRBJ1-2
clone size: -
V gene: TRBV28
CDR3 protein: CASSLSRAHGYTF
CDR3 DNA: TGTGCCAGCAGTTTATCCAGGGCTCATGGCTACACCTTC

D gene: -
J gene: TRBJ2-7
clone size: once
V gene: TRBV27
CDR3 protein: CASSYTGPGYEQYF
CDR3 DNA: TGTGCCAGCAGTTATACAGGGCCCGGCTACGAGCAGTACTTC

D gene: -
J gene: TRBJ2-5
clone size: few
V gene: TRBV21-1
CDR3 protein: CASSKAGLAKFKETQYF
CDR3 DNA: TGTGCCAGCAGCAAAGCCGGACTAGCTAAATTTAAAGAGACCCAGTACTTC

D gene: -
J gene: TRBJ2-2
clone size: -
V gene: TRBV5-1
CDR3 protein: CASSLDWGGGELFF
CDR3 DNA: TGCGCCAGCAGCTTGGATTGGGGTGGCGGGGAGCTGTTTTTT

D gene: TRBD1
J gene: TRBJ1-1
clone size: -
V gene: TRBV4-3
CDR3 protein: CASSQELDRVNTEAFF
CDR3 DNA: TGCGCCAGCAGCCAAGAACTGGACAGGGTGAACACTGAAGCTTTCTTT

D gene: -
J gene: TRBJ1-2
clone size: -
V gene: TRBV5-5
CDR3 protein: CASSLRQLPNYGYTF
CDR3 DNA: TGTGCCAGCAGCTTGAGACAGCTCCCTAACTATGGCTACACCTTC

D gene: TRBD1
J gene: TRBJ2-1
clone size: -
V gene: TRBV10-1
CDR3 protein: CASSESTNRGAYNEQFF
CDR3 DNA: TGCGCCAGCAGTGAGTCGACAAACAGGGGAGCCTACAATGAGCAGTTCTTC

D gene: TRBD1
J gene: TRBJ2-7
clone size: -
V gene: TRBV25-1
CDR3 protein: CASSEWRPGQGYEQYF
CDR3 DNA: TGTGCCAGCAGTGAATGGAGACCGGGACAGGGGTACGAGCAGTACTTC

D gene: -
J gene: TRBJ1-5
clone size: -
V gene: TRBV2
CDR3 protein: CASSEFAPWDYTDQPQHF
CDR3 DNA: TGTGCCAGCAGTGAATTCGCCCCTTGGGATTATACAGATCAGCCCCAGCATTTT

D gene: -
J gene: TRBJ1-5
clone size: -
V gene: TRBV11-2
CDR3 protein: CASSLSEVKPQHF
CDR3 DNA: TGTGCCAGCAGCTTATCGGAGGTGAAGCCCCAGCATTTT

D gene: TRBD1
J gene: TRBJ2-4
clone size: once
V gene: TRBV6-1
CDR3 protein: CASRPPTGLKNIQYF
CDR3 DNA: TGTGCCAGCAGACCACCGACAGGGCTAAAAAACATTCAGTACTTC

D gene: -
J gene: TRBJ1-1
clone size: -
V gene: TRBV6-5
CDR3 protein: CASSPRNMNTEAFF
CDR3 DNA: TGTGCCAGCAGCCCGAGAAACATGAACACTGAAGCTTTCTTT

D gene: -
J gene: TRBJ2-3
clone size: -
V gene: TRBV14
CDR3 protein: CASSPTTDTQYF
CDR3 DNA: TGTGCCAGCAGCCCCACTACAGATACGCAGTATTTT

D gene: TRBD2
J gene: TRBJ2-1
clone size: -
V gene: TRBV7-3
CDR3 protein: CASSPGTSGEGNEQFF
CDR3 DNA: TGTGCCAGCAGCCCCGGGACTAGCGGGGAGGGCAATGAGCAGTTCTTC

D gene: TRBD1
J gene: TRBJ1-2
clone size: few
V gene: TRBV5-4
CDR3 protein: CASSWDSGNYGYTF
CDR3 DNA: TGTGCCAGCAGCTGGGACAGTGGAAACTATGGCTACACCTTC

D gene: -
J gene: TRBJ1-3
clone size: -
V gene: TRBV5-1
CDR3 protein: CASSLDVSGNTIYF
CDR3 DNA: TGCGCCAGCAGCTTGGATGTCTCTGGAAACACCATATATTTT

D gene: -
J gene: TRBJ2-3
clone size: once
V gene: TRBV7-2
CDR3 protein: CASSPRGATDTQYF
CDR3 DNA: TGTGCCAGCAGCCCTAGGGGAGCCACAGATACGCAGTATTTT